The clone carrying this T cell receptor (beta chain) was observed a handful of times. Its antigen is currently unknown. One junction end does not reproduce the germline sequence, and a read error may be involved. These data are taken from a study of cytomegalovirus exposure and HLA in healthy donors. Across the study: Earlier work reported some 110 million unique TCR beta sequences from 150 million to 200 million T cells. Samples from HLA-typed donors yielded about 85 million unique TCRs in an early data release. Study findings and constraints: The authors listed some 160 TCR beta chains as cytomegalovirus-associated.

The PCR was carried out with 60 Vbeta primers and 13 Jbeta primers. Data came from immunoSEQ multiplex PCR; TCRdb stores just in-frame clones and leaves some out. The table shows 130,000 to 150,000 clones, with approximately 82% occurring only once. The CDR3 totals 12 residues. Germline assignment: CDR1 SGHAT and CDR2 FQNNGV. The specimen was PBMCs. The sequence was collected from a woman in her sixties in good health and CMV-seropositive. V and J are TRBV11-2 and TRBJ1-2; D perhaps matches TRBD1 (6 bases). Here the CDR3 reads CASSSPIRTALF. In DNA form, the CDR3 reads TGTGCCAGCAGCTCCCCAATTCGGACAGCCCTGTTC.